The rows below give T cell receptor beta chains drawn from one sample of a study of CD8 T cells in ankylosing spondylitis. One entry per CDR3 protein results from TCRdb running MiXCR on the 5' RACE reads. Among about 42,000 distinct CDR3 sequences listed, about 4.2% were seen once. Material for sequencing was blood, either unsorted or a sorted T cell fraction (not recorded which). The origin of the receptors is a female donor with ankylosing spondylitis or in good health (not recorded which). CDR3s leave out the opening cysteine and the closing phenylalanine or tryptophan.

cdr3_aa: ASSVGPGLVYEQY; v_call: TRBV9; j_call: TRBJ2-7
cdr3_aa: ASSVASPGETF; v_call: TRBV9; j_call: TRBJ1-1
cdr3_aa: ASSVDGTGELF; v_call: TRBV9; j_call: TRBJ2-2
cdr3_aa: ASSGPGQGWYDYGYT; v_call: TRBV9; j_call: TRBJ1-2
cdr3_aa: ASSVGMNTEAF; v_call: TRBV9; j_call: TRBJ1-1
cdr3_aa: ASSGPRGGYGYT; v_call: TRBV9; j_call: TRBJ1-2
cdr3_aa: ASSPSRGPSYEQY; v_call: TRBV9; j_call: TRBJ2-7
cdr3_aa: ATSDLKGEPQH; v_call: TRBV24-1; j_call: TRBJ1-5
cdr3_aa: ASSLTGGTGNTIY; v_call: TRBV9; j_call: TRBJ1-3
cdr3_aa: ASSKDWANYGYT; v_call: TRBV9; j_call: TRBJ1-2
cdr3_aa: ASSLTGTRGIQY; v_call: TRBV9; j_call: TRBJ2-4
cdr3_aa: ASSTLGGLEEQF; v_call: TRBV9; j_call: TRBJ2-1
cdr3_aa: ASSLGTGSGPGELF; v_call: TRBV9; j_call: TRBJ2-2
cdr3_aa: ASSVDGITSYNEQF; v_call: TRBV9; j_call: TRBJ2-1
cdr3_aa: ASNRDILTDTQY; v_call: TRBV9; j_call: TRBJ2-3
cdr3_aa: ASSFRQGSYEQY; v_call: TRBV9; j_call: TRBJ2-7
cdr3_aa: ASSPLPGQNTEAF; v_call: TRBV9; j_call: TRBJ1-1
cdr3_aa: ASSVGQRTSTDTQY; v_call: TRBV9; j_call: TRBJ2-3
cdr3_aa: ASNKGNSNQPQH; v_call: TRBV9; j_call: TRBJ1-5
cdr3_aa: ASSVTSGGPDTQY; v_call: TRBV9; j_call: TRBJ2-3
cdr3_aa: ASSVDAEETQY; v_call: TRBV9; j_call: TRBJ2-5
cdr3_aa: ASSSLTPDPGNTQY; v_call: TRBV9; j_call: TRBJ2-3
cdr3_aa: ASSVASGNTIY; v_call: TRBV9; j_call: TRBJ1-3
cdr3_aa: ASSAGLSGGTDTQY; v_call: TRBV9; j_call: TRBJ2-3
cdr3_aa: ASSVGGSRMPYEQY; v_call: TRBV9; j_call: TRBJ2-7
cdr3_aa: ASSVVGGNTEAF; v_call: TRBV9; j_call: TRBJ1-1
cdr3_aa: ASSAPGAGGTDTQY; v_call: TRBV9; j_call: TRBJ2-3